This entry lists 8 T cell receptor beta chains sequenced from one sample in a study of blood T cell repertoires in COVID-19. Profiling relied on immunoSEQ multiplex PCR, and the TCRdb table lists in-frame clones only, not all of them. This sample has roughly 200,000 clones, with about nine tenths found just once. The sample consisted of peripheral blood. These TCRs come from a woman under 40 with acute or convalescent COVID-19.

V gene TRBV6-5 combines with J gene TRBJ1-2; D is undetermined. The V and J ends lost 0 bases and 3 bases respectively, with 11 bases between them. The CDR3 contains 15 residues. CDR1 and CDR2 (germline): MNHEY, SVGAGI. The CDR3 DNA follows: TGTGCCAGCAGTTACTCCCCAGACACTGACTATGGCTACACCTTC. This sequence encodes CASSYSPDTDYGYTF.

This clone appeared a few times. V is TRBV7-9 and J is TRBJ1-2, with D possibly matching TRBD1 (5 bases). Germline CDR1 SEHNR, CDR2 FQNEAQ (reference sequence). There are 15 residues in the CDR3. V dropped 2 bases and J dropped 6 bases, with 16 bases sitting between them. The chain's CDR3 is CASSLSGGDRNGYTF. Written as DNA, the CDR3 is TGTGCCAGCAGCTTAAGTGGAGGGGATCGTAATGGCTACACCTTC.

The sample holds one count of this clone. The chain couples TRBV28 to TRBJ2-2; maybe TRBD2 (6 bases). V lost 8 bases, J lost 0 bases, and 13 bases lay in between. There are 15 residues in the CDR3. Looked up from germline, CDR1 is MDHEN and CDR2 is SYDVKM. Written as DNA, the CDR3 is TGTGCCAGCGTTTTGGACTACTCGAACACCGGGGAGCTGTTTTTT. Translated, it gives CASVLDYSNTGELFF.

The chain combines TRBV28 with TRBJ1-1; D is ambiguous. Germline assignment: CDR1 MDHEN and CDR2 SYDVKM. V lost 3 bases, J lost 11 bases, and 16 bases lay in between. The CDR3 runs to 13 residues. As DNA, the CDR3 is TGTGCCAGCAGTTTGATGAGGGTTGGGGATGCTTTCTTT. Its translation is CASSLMRVGDAFF.

V usage is TRBV5-1 and J usage is TRBJ2-5; D is undetermined. CDR1 is SGHRS and CDR2 is YFSETQ in the germline V gene. The V gene lost 0 bases and the J gene lost 5 bases, with 11 bases spanning the gap. CDR3 length: 14 residues. Here the CDR3 reads CASSLGAFVETQYF. The CDR3 coding sequence is TGCGCCAGCAGCTTGGGGGCCTTCGTGGAGACCCAGTACTTC.

The chain links TRBV28 to TRBJ2-6; 7 bases map to TRBD2. Trimming cost V 6 bases and J 2 bases; bases outside gene matches: 16. The germline V gene has CDR1 MDHEN and CDR2 SYDVKM. This CDR3 has 19 amino acids. The CDR3 reads CASRPLAGALLAGANVLTF. CDR3 DNA: TGTGCCAGCAGGCCCCTTGCGGGAGCGCTCCTCGCTGGGGCCAACGTCCTGACTTTC.

This clone came up once. The chain couples TRBV9 to TRBJ2-1, with D possibly matching TRBD2 (5 bases). V dropped 3 bases and J dropped 8 bases, with 6 bases sitting between them. CDR3 length: 11 amino acids. Germline CDR1 and CDR2: SGDLS and YYNGEE. The CDR3 protein is CASSDSDEQFF. The CDR3 DNA sequence: TGTGCCAGCAGCGATAGCGATGAGCAGTTCTTC.

This chain uses TRBV6-1 with TRBJ2-1, with D unclear. V lost 3 bases and J 7 bases, leaving 7 bases between the germline ends. Germline V CDR1 and CDR2: MNHNS, SASEGT. This CDR3 comprises 12 residues. CDR3 loop: CASSESRNEQFF. The CDR3 bases are TGTGCCAGCAGTGAGAGCCGGAATGAGCAGTTCTTC.